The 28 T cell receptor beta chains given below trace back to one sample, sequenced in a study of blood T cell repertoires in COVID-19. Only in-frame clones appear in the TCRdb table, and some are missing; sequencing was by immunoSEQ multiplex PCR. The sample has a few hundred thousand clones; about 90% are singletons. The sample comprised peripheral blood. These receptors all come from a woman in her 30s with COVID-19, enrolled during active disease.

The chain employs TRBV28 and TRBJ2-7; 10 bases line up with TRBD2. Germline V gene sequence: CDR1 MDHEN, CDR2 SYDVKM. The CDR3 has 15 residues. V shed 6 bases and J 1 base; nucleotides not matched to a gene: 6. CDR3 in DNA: TGTGCCAGCAGCTCAGGGACTAGCGTATCCTACGAGCAGTACTTC. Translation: CASSSGTSVSYEQYF.

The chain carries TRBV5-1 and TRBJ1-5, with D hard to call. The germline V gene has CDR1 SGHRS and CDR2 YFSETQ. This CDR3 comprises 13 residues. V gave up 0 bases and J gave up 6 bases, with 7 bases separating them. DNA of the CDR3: TGCGCCAGCAGCTTGGGACCTAGTCAGCCCCAGCATTTT. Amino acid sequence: CASSLGPSQPQHF.

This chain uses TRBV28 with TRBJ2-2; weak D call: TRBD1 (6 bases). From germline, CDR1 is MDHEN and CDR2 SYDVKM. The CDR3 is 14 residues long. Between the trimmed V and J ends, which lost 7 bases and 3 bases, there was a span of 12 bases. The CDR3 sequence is CASIRDTHTGELFF. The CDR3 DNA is TGTGCCAGCATCAGGGACACTCACACCGGGGAGCTGTTTTTT.

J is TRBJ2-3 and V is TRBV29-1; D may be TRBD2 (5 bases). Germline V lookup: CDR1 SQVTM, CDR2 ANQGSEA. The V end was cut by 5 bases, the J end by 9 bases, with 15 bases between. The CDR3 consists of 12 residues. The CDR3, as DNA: TGCAGCGTTTCCCCGGACTCGGGGACGCAGTATTTT. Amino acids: CSVSPDSGTQYF.

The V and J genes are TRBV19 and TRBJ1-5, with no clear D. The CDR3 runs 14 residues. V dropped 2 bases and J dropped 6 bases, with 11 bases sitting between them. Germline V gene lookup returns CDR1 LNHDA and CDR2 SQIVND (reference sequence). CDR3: CASSIRGPGQPQHF. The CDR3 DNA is TGTGCCAGTAGTATACGGGGTCCGGGTCAGCCCCAGCATTTT.

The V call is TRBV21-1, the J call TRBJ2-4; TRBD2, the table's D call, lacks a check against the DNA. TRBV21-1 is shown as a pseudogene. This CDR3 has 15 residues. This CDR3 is CASISGGPAKNIQYF. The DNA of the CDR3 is TGTGCCAGCATTTCGGGAGGGCCCGCCAAAAACATTCAGTACTTC.

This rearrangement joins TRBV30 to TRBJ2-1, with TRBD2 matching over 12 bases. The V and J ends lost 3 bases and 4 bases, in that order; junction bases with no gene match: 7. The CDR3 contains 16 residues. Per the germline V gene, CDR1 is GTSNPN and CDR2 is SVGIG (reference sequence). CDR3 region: CAWRPTSGRSYNEQFF. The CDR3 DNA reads TGTGCCTGGAGGCCGACTAGCGGGAGAAGTTACAATGAGCAGTTCTTC. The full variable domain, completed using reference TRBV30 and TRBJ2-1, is SQTIHQWPATLVQPVGSPLSLECTVEGTSNPNLYWYRQAAGRGLQLLFYSVGIGQISSEVPQNLSASRPQDRQFILSSKKLLLSDSGFYLCAWRPTSGRSYNEQFFGPGTRLTVL.

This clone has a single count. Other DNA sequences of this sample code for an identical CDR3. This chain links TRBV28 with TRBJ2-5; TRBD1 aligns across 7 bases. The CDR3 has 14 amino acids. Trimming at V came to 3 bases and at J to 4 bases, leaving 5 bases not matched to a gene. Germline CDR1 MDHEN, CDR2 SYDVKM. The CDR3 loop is CASSLKTGRETQYF. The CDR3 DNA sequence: TGTGCCAGCAGTTTGAAGACAGGGAGAGAGACCCAGTACTTC.

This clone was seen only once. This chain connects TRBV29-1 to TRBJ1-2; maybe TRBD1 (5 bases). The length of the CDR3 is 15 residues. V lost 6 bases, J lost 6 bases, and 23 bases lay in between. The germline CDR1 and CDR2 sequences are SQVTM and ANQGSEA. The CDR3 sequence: CSVAFLVPGRDGYTF. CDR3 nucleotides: TGCAGCGTGGCCTTCCTCGTTCCAGGGCGCGATGGCTACACCTTC.

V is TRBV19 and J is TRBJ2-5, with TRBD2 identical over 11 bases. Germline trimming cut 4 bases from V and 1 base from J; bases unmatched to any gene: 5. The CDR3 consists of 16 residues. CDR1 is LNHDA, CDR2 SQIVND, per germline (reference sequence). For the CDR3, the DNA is TGTGCCAGTAGTAGACTAGCGGGATCCCTCCAAGAGACCCAGTACTTC. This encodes CASSRLAGSLQETQYF. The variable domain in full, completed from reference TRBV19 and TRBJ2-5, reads DGGITQSPKYLFRKEGQNVTLSCEQNLNHDAMYWYRQDPGQGLRLIYYSQIVNDFQKGDIAEGYSVSREKKESFPLTVTSAQKNPTAFYLCASSRLAGSLQETQYFGPGTRLLVL.

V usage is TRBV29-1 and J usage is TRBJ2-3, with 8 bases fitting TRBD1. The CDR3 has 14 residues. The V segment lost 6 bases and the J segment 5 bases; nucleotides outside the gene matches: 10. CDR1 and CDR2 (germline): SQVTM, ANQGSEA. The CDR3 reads CSVLDRVGVDTQYF. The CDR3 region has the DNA TGCAGCGTCTTGGACAGGGTAGGGGTAGATACGCAGTATTTT.

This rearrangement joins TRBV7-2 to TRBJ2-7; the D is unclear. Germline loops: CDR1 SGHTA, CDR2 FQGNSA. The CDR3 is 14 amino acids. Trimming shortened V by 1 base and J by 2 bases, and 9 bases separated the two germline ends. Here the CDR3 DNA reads TGTGCCAGCAGCTTAGGGGCAAACACCTACGAGCAGTACTTC. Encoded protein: CASSLGANTYEQYF.

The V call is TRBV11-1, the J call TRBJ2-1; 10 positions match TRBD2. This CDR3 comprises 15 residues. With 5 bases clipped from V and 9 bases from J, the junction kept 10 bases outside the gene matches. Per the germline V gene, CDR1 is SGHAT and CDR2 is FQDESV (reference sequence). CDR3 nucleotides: TGTGCCAGCAGCCCAAGGGCTAGCGGGAGTCCTGAGCAGTTCTTC. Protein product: CASSPRASGSPEQFF. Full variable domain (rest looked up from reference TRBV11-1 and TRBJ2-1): EAEVAQSPRYKITEKSQAVAFWCDPISGHATLYWYRQILGQGPELLVQFQDESVVDDSQLPKDRFSAERLKGVDSTLKIQPAELGDSAMYLCASSPRASGSPEQFFGPGTRLTVL.

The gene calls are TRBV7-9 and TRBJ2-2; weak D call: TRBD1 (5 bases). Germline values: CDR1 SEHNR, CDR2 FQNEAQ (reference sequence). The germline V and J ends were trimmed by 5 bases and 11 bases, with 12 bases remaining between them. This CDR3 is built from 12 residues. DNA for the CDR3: TGTGCCAGCAGCCTCAGGGTCAGAGAGCTGTTTTTT. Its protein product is CASSLRVRELFF. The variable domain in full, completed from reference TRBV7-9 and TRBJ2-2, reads DTGVSQNPRHKITKRGQNVTFRCDPISEHNRLYWYRQTLGQGPEFLTYFQNEAQLEKSRLLSDRFSAERPKGSFSTLEIQRTEQGDSAMYLCASSLRVRELFFGEGSRLTVL.

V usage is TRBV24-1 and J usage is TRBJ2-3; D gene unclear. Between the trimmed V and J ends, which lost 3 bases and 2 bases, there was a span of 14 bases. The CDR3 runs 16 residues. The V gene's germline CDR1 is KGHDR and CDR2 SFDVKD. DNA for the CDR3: TGTGCCACCAGTGATCGAAATAGCCCTACCACAGATACGCAGTATTTT. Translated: CATSDRNSPTTDTQYF.

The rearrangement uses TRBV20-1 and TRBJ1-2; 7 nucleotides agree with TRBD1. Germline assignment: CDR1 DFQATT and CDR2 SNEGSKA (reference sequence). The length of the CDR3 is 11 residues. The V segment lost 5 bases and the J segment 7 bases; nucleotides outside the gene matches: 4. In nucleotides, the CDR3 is TGCAGTGCTGGGACAGCCGGTGGCTACACCTTC. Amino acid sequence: CSAGTAGGYTF.

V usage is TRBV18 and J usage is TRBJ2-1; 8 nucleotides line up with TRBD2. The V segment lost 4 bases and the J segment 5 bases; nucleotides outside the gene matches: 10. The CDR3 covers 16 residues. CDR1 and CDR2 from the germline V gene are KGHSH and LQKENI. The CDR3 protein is CASSRDPGGPHNEQFF. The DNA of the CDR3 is TGTGCCAGCTCACGAGATCCGGGAGGGCCCCACAATGAGCAGTTCTTC.

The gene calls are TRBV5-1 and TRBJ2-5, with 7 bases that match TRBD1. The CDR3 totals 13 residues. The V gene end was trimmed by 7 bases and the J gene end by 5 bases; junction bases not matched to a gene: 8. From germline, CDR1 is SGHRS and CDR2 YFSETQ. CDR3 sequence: CASRQGTGETQYF. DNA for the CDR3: TGCGCCAGCCGACAGGGTACGGGGGAGACCCAGTACTTC.

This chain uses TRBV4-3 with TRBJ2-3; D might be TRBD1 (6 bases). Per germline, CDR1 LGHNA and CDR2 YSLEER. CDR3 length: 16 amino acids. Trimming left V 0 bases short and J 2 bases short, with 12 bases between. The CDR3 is CASSQDGQGYTDTQYF. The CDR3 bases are TGCGCCAGCAGCCAAGACGGCCAGGGGTACACAGATACGCAGTATTTT.

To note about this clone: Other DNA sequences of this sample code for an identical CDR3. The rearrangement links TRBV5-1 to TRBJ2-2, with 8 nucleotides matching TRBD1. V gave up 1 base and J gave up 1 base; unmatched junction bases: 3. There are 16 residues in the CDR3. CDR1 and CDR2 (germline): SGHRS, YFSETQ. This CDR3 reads CASSLNGQGNTGELFF. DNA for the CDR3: TGCGCCAGCAGCTTGAATGGACAGGGGAACACCGGGGAGCTGTTTTTT. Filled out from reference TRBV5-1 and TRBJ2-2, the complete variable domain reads KAGVTQTPRYLIKTRGQQVTLSCSPISGHRSVSWYQQTPGQGLQFLFEYFSETQRNKGNFPGRFSGRQFSNSRSEMNVSTLELGDSALYLCASSLNGQGNTGELFFGEGSRLTVL.

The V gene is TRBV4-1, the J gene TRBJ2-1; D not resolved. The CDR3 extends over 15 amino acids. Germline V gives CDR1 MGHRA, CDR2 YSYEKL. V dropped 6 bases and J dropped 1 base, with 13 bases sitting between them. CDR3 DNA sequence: TGCGCCAGCAGGCTCTCCAGAGGATCCTACAATGAGCAGTTCTTC. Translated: CASRLSRGSYNEQFF.

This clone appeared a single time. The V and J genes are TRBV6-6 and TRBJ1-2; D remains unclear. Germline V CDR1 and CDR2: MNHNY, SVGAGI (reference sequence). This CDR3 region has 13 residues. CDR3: CATNTGGYYGYTF. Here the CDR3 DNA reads TGTGCAACGAATACCGGAGGATATTATGGCTACACCTTC.

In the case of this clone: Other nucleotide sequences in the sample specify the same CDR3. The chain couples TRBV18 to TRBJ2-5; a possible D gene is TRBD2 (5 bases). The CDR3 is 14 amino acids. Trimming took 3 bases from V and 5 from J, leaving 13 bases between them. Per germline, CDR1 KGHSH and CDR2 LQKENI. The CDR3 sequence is CASSPPSGAETQYF. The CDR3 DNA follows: TGTGCCAGCTCACCGCCAAGCGGAGCTGAGACCCAGTACTTC. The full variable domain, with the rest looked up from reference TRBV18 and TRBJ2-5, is NAGVMQNPRHLVRRRGQEARLRCSPMKGHSHVYWYRQLPEEGLKFMVYLQKENIIDESGMPKERFSAEFPKEGPSILRIQQVVRGDSAAYFCASSPPSGAETQYFGPGTRLLVL.

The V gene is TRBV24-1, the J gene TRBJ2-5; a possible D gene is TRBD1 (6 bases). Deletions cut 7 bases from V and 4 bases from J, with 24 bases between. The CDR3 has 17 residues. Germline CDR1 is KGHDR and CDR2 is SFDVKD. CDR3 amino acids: CATSPSVGAGGGETQYF. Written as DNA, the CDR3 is TGTGCCACCAGCCCCTCGGTGGGGGCCGGCGGTGGAGAGACCCAGTACTTC.

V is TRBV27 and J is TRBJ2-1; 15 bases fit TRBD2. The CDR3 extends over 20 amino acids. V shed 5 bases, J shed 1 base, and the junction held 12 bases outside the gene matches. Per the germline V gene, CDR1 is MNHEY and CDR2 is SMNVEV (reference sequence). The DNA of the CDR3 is TGTGCCAGCAGTCTCTACGGACTAGCGGGAGGGCCCCTTTCCTACAATGAGCAGTTCTTC. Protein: CASSLYGLAGGPLSYNEQFF.

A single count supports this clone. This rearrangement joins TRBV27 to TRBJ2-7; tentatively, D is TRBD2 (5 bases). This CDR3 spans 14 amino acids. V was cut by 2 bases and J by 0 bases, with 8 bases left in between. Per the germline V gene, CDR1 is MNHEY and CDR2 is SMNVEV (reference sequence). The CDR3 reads CASSLGLTSYEQYF. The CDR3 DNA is TGTGCCAGCAGTTTAGGACTCACCTCCTACGAGCAGTACTTC.

The DNA of the CDR3 is TGTGCCAGCAGTACCCCTTCTAGCGGGAGGCTCCGACTGCGCTACGAGCAGTACTTC. Protein sequence: CASSTPSSGRLRLRYEQYF. The chain combines TRBV6-2 or TRBV6-3 with TRBJ2-7; the match to TRBD2 covers 11 bases. The V segment lost 5 bases and the J segment 3 bases; nucleotides outside the gene matches: 18. The CDR3 is 19 residues long. CDR1 MNHEY and CDR2 SVGEGT come from the germline V gene.

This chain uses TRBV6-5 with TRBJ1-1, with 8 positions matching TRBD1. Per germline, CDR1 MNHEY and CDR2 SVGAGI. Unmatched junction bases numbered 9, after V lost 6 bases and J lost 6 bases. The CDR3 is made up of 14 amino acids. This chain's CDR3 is CASRRQGSLPEAFF. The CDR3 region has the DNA TGTGCCAGCAGAAGACAGGGGAGTCTACCTGAAGCTTTCTTT.